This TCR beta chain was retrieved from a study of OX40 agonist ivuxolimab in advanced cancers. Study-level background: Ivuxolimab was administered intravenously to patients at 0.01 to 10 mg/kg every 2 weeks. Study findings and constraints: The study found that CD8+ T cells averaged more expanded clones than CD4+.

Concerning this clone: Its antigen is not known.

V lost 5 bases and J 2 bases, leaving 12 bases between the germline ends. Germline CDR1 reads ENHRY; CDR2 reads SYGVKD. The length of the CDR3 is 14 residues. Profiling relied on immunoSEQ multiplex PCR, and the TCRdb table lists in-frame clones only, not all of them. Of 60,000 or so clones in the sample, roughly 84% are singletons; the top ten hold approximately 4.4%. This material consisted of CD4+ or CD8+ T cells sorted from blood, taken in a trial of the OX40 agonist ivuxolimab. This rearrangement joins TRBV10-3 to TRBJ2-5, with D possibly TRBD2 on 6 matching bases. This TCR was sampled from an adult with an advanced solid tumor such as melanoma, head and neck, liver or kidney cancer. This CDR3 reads CAISTGGAQETQYF. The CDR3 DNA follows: TGTGCCATCAGTACAGGCGGGGCTCAAGAGACCCAGTACTTC.